What follows are 6 T cell receptor beta chains derived from one specimen sequenced in a study of T cells in Graves' hyperthyroidism and ophthalmopathy (dated by TCRdb to about 2019). The library was produced with multiplex PCR. The data were produced on an Illumina HiSeq 2000. The TCR beta CDR3 regions were amplified from RNA transcripts. For the first round of RT-PCR on the TCR CDR3, the HTBI primer set was used together with the Qiagen OneStep RT-PCR kit. The public reads were reanalyzed by TCRdb: fastp trimming at Q25, MiXCR alignment, in-frame beta chains only. Entries that share a CDR3 protein sequence are merged under the most common genes and DNA. Present in this sample are around 200,000 distinct CDR3 sequences, approximately 16% of which were seen just once. Together, the top ten hold about 41% of the sample. Source material: blood. These receptor sequences come from a man aged 40-55 years with Graves' hyperthyroidism.

This clonotype was recorded at least ten times. CDR3 nucleotide sequence: TGTGCCAGCAGCCCAGAGCCTGGAAACACCATATATTTT. The encoded protein is CASSPEPGNTIYF. The V call is TRBV7-3, the J call TRBJ1-3; D not resolved. Trimming pared 5 bases from V and 2 bases from J, leaving 7 bases between. CDR1 SGHTA and CDR2 FQGTGA come from the germline V gene. This CDR3 is built from 13 residues.

This clonotype was counted at least ten times. The V and J genes are TRBV28 and TRBJ2-3, with D maybe TRBD1 (5 bases). The CDR3 extends over 14 amino acids. Trimming left V 6 bases short and J 4 bases short, with 14 bases between. The germline gives CDR1 MDHEN, CDR2 SYDVKM. The CDR3 sequence: CASSPLQGADTQYF. The CDR3 DNA reads TGTGCCAGCAGCCCCCTCCAGGGCGCAGATACGCAGTATTTT.

Notes on this clonotype: A much larger clone sits a single nucleotide away, making a read error possible. V is TRBV2 and J is TRBJ2-7, with D hard to call. The V and J ends lost 10 bases and 3 bases respectively, with 13 bases between them. The germline V gene encodes CDR1 SNHLY and CDR2 FYNNEI. The CDR3 has 12 residues. This CDR3 is CATSAPDYEQYF. The CDR3 bases are TGTGCCACCAGCGCCCCGGACTACGAGCAGTACTTC. Full variable domain (missing parts from reference TRBV2 and TRBJ2-7): EPEVTQTPSHQVTQMGQEVILRCVPISNHLYFYWYRQILGQKVEFLVSFYNNEISEKSEIFDDQFSVERPDGSNFTLKIRSTKLEDSAMYFCATSAPDYEQYFGPGTRLTVT.

This clonotype has at least ten counts. The chain employs TRBV7-2 and TRBJ2-7; 10 nucleotides align to TRBD2. There are 15 residues in the CDR3. J gave up 4 bases and V 1 base, and 4 bases lay outside the gene matches. The germline V gene encodes CDR1 SGHTA and CDR2 FQGNSA. The CDR3 sequence is CASSLVASGGYEQYF. The CDR3 DNA reads as TGTGCCAGCAGCTTAGTTGCTAGCGGGGGATACGAGCAGTACTTC. Full variable domain (remainder filled in from reference TRBV7-2 and TRBJ2-7): GAGVSQSPSNKVTEKGKDVELRCDPISGHTALYWYRQSLGQGLEFLIYFQGNSAPDKSGLPSDRFSAERTGGSVSTLTIQRTQQEDSAVYLCASSLVASGGYEQYFGPGTRLTVT.

The table lists this clonotype with many counts. The chain uses TRBV28 and TRBJ1-3, with D possibly matching TRBD1 (6 bases). The CDR3 runs 15 residues. The V end lost 4 bases, the J end lost 5 bases, and 15 bases lay between the germline ends. Germline V CDR1 and CDR2: MDHEN, SYDVKM. Here the CDR3 reads CASSSQGDRRNTIYF. The CDR3 nucleotides read TGTGCCAGCAGTTCACAGGGAGATCGAAGAAACACCATATATTTT.

This clonotype came up many times. The V gene is TRBV11-2, the J gene TRBJ1-2; 8 nucleotides line up with TRBD1. Trimming took 4 bases from V and 7 from J; bases not matched to a gene: 14. Germline V gene sequence: CDR1 SGHAT, CDR2 FQNNGV. There are 16 residues in the CDR3. Written as DNA, the CDR3 is TGTGCCAGCAGCTCGACAAATGACAGGGGTAGAGCTGGCTACACCTTC. Translation gives CASSSTNDRGRAGYTF.